This T cell receptor (beta chain) was sequenced for a study of blood T cell repertoires in COVID-19. V was pared by 4 bases and J by 8 bases, with 11 bases between. Germline CDR1 and CDR2: SQVTM and ANQGSEA. The CDR3 contains 11 residues. The assay was immunoSEQ multiplex PCR, and TCRdb's table has in-frame clones only and misses some. The sample holds around 200,000 clones; 80% to 85% are singletons and the top ten take roughly 3%. The chain couples TRBV29-1 to TRBJ1-2, with a tentative D call TRBD1 (6 bases). The sequence came from a human donor with acute or convalescent COVID-19. The donor label of this sample is uncertain. Sequences were obtained from peripheral blood. CDR3 residues: CSVGPGDGYTF. The CDR3 region has the DNA TGCAGCGTTGGGCCAGGGGACGGCTACACCTTC.